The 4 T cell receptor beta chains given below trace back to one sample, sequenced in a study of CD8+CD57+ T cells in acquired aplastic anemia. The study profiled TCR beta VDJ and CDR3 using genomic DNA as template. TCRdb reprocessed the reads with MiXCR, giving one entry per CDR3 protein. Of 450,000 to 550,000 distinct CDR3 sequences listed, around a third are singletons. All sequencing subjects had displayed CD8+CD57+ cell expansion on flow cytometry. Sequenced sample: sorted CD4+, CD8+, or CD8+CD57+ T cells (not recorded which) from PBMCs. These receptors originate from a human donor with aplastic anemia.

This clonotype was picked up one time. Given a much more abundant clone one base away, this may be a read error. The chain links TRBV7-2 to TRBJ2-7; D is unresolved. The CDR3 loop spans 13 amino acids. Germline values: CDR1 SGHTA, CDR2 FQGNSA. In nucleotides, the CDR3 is TGTGCCAGCAACTTAGATATTGTGGGGGAGCAGTACTTC. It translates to CASNLDIVGEQYF.

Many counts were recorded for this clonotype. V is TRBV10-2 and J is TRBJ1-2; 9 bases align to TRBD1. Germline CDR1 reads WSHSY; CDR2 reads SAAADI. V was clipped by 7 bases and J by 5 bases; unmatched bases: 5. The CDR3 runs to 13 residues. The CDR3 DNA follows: TGCGCCAGCACCGGGGACAGGGAGTATGGCTACACCTTC. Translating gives CASTGDREYGYTF.

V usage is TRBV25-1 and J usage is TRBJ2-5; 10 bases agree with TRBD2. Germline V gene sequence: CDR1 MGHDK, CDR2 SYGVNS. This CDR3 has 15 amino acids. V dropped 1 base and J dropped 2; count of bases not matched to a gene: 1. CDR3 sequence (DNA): TGTGCCAGCAGTGAATCACTAGCGGGACAAGAGACCCAGTACTTC. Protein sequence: CASSESLAGQETQYF.

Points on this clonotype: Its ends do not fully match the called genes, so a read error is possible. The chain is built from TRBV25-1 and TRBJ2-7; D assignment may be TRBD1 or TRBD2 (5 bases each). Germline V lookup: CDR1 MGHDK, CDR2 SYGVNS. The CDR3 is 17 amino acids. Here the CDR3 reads CASSEWDRSHTPYERYF. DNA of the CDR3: TGTGCCAGCAGTGAATGGGACCGATCACATACGCCCTACGAGCGGTACTTC.